This is a list of T cell receptor beta chains from one sample in a study of cytomegalovirus exposure and HLA in healthy donors. TCRdb keeps only in-frame clones here, not all; method: immunoSEQ multiplex PCR. The table gives tens of thousands of clones; the top ten clones make up 0.5% to 0.65% of it. The sequenced sample was PBMCs. These receptors were obtained from a man aged 50 to 59 in good health and CMV-seronegative. CDR3s include the opening cysteine and the closing phenylalanine or tryptophan. A D gene is named only where the DNA matches it firmly.

d_call j_call cdr3_length v_call cdr3_aa cdr3_nt
TRBD1 TRBJ1-2 15 TRBV5-1 CASSYQRDRARSYTF TGCGCCAGCAGCTATCAACGGGACAGGGCTAGAAGCTACACCTTC
. TRBJ1-6 17 TRBV13 CASSLRTAPAYNSPLHF TGTGCCAGCAGCCTCCGGACAGCCCCGGCATATAATTCACCCCTCCACTTT
TRBD1 TRBJ1-5 18 TRBV28 CASSPRGQGALGNQPQHF TGTGCCAGCAGCCCCAGGGGACAGGGGGCGCTTGGGAATCAGCCCCAGCATTTT
. TRBJ2-5 16 TRBV7-8 CASSSVGDSSQKTQYF TGTGCCAGCAGCAGTGTAGGGGACTCCTCTCAGAAGACCCAGTACTTC
TRBD1 TRBJ1-1 16 TRBV28 CASSPRQGWANTEAFF TGTGCCAGCAGTCCCCGACAGGGTTGGGCGAACACTGAAGCTTTCTTT
TRBD2 TRBJ2-7 14 TRBV6-5 CASSGGLRGDEQYF TGTGCCAGCAGCGGGGGGTTGAGGGGCGACGAGCAGTACTTC
TRBD2 TRBJ2-1 15 TRBV6-4 CASSESGGAVDEQFF TGTGCCAGCAGTGAAAGCGGGGGGGCCGTGGATGAGCAGTTCTTC
. TRBJ1-2 16 TRBV10-3 CAISPAIRGYNYGYTF TGTGCCATCAGCCCGGCGATCAGGGGATATAACTATGGCTACACCTTC
. TRBJ1-6 15 TRBV4-2 CASSQDIQGWSPLHF TGTGCCAGCAGCCAAGATATTCAGGGGTGGTCACCCCTCCACTTT
. TRBJ1-1 14 TRBV7-2 CASSLDALSSRAFF TGTGCCAGCAGCTTAGATGCGTTAAGCTCGCGAGCTTTCTTT
. TRBJ2-6 16 TRBV6-5 CASSYQGTGGANVLTF TGTGCCAGCAGTTACCAGGGGACGGGAGGGGCCAACGTCCTGACTTTC
. TRBJ1-6 14 TRBV5-6 CASSLELVNSPLHF TGTGCCAGCAGCTTGGAACTGGTAAATTCACCCCTCCACTTT
. TRBJ2-7 15 TRBV5-5 CASSFTAGPTYEQYF TGTGCCAGCAGCTTTACGGCGGGACCCACCTACGAGCAGTACTTC
. TRBJ1-2 15 TRBV19 CASRHGEGLPYGYTF TGTGCCAGTAGGCACGGGGAGGGACTTCCCTATGGCTACACCTTC
TRBD1 TRBJ1-1 15 TRBV28 CASSLARTGNTEAFF TGTGCCAGCAGTTTGGCGAGGACAGGGAACACTGAAGCTTTCTTT
. TRBJ1-1 15 TRBV5-5 CASSLEGKGDTEAFF TGTGCCAGCAGCTTGGAAGGGAAGGGGGACACTGAAGCTTTCTTT
. TRBJ2-1 13 TRBV4-1 CASSQDSDNEQFF TGCGCCAGCAGCCAAGACAGCGACAATGAGCAGTTCTTC
. TRBJ1-1 15 TRBV7-3 CASSLQWAGGTEAFF TGTGCCAGCAGCTTACAGTGGGCAGGAGGGACTGAAGCTTTCTTT
TRBD2 TRBJ2-7 15 TRBV7-2 CASSLLTRGGYEQYF TGTGCCAGCAGCTTACTCACCCGGGGAGGGTACGAGCAGTACTTC
. TRBJ1-5 15 TRBV2 CASRSQGSPNQPQHF TGTGCCAGCAGGAGTCAGGGAAGCCCGAATCAGCCCCAGCATTTT
. TRBJ2-7 14 TRBV7-3 CASSLQGSSHEQYF TGTGCCAGCAGCTTACAGGGTTCGAGTCACGAGCAGTACTTC
TRBD2 TRBJ2-2 18 TRBV5-1 CASSLAAPGLVSTGELFF TGCGCCAGCAGCTTGGCCGCCCCGGGACTAGTGAGCACCGGGGAGCTGTTTTTT
TRBD1 TRBJ1-5 15 TRBV7-2 CASSSDRGLAQPQHF TGTGCCAGCAGCTCGGACAGGGGGCTTGCTCAGCCCCAGCATTTT